This T cell receptor (beta chain) was identified in a study of CD8+CD57+ T cells in acquired aplastic anemia. Notes on the study in general: Sharing between patients and controls was observed for roughly 30 CD8+ CDR3 sequences.

Trimming removed 0 bases at V and 6 bases at J, with 5 bases between. This CDR3 contains 12 residues. The germline gives CDR1 DFQATT, CDR2 SNEGSKA (reference sequence). Many counts were recorded for this clonotype. Its specificity is unknown. TCR beta VDJ and CDR3 profiles were obtained from a genomic DNA template. Using its own MiXCR run on the reads, TCRdb lists one record per CDR3 protein. Among approximately 380,000 distinct CDR3 sequences listed, 55% to 75% were seen once. The specimen sequenced was sorted CD4+, CD8+, or CD8+CD57+ T cells (not recorded which) from PBMCs. The genes are TRBV20-1 and TRBJ2-2; no clear D gene. The clonotype comes from a human donor in good health, serving as a control. CDR3 region: CSARDMAGELFF. CDR3 nucleotides: TGCAGTGCTAGAGATATGGCCGGGGAGCTGTTTTTT.